The count of the clone carrying this TCR beta chain is one. Sequencing used immunoSEQ multiplex PCR; TCRdb keeps in-frame clones, though not all of them. The data show under 200,000 clones, around 90% seen once. This record comes from a study of blood T cell repertoires in COVID-19. Turning to the study itself: The United States, Italy and Spain supplied acute and convalescent COVID-19 samples. In each case, the material was cDNA or gDNA derived from T cells, B-cell-depleted T cells, or PBMCs.

The receptor's source is a man in his sixties with COVID-19, enrolled during active disease. The source material was peripheral blood.

CDR3 residues: CASSPTGVGTEAFF. CDR3 bases: TGTGCCAGCAGCCCGACAGGGGTCGGCACTGAAGCTTTCTTT. The chain is built from TRBV5-4 and TRBJ1-1, with TRBD1 matching over 8 bases. With 4 bases clipped from V and 4 bases from J, the junction kept 6 bases outside the gene matches. CDR1 and CDR2 (germline): SGHNT, YYREEE (reference sequence). The CDR3 runs 14 residues.